The text below deals with one T cell receptor (beta chain). Data came from immunoSEQ multiplex PCR; TCRdb stores just in-frame clones and leaves some out. This sample has over 65,000 clones; over 80% occur once, and the top ten carry around 0.84%. This record comes from a study of OX40 agonist ivuxolimab in advanced cancers. Study as a whole: Patients in the trial were receiving intravenous ivuxolimab every 2 weeks, at doses of 0.01 to 10 mg/kg.

The V gene's germline CDR1 is SGDLS and CDR2 YYNGEE. The CDR3 has 18 residues. Between the trimmed V and J ends, which lost 0 bases and 5 bases, there was a span of 23 bases. This TCR was sampled from an adult with an advanced solid tumor such as melanoma, head and neck, liver or kidney cancer. This rearrangement joins TRBV9 to TRBJ2-5; either TRBD1 or TRBD2 may supply D (5 bases each). Specimen: CD4+ or CD8+ T cells sorted from blood, collected in a trial of the OX40 agonist ivuxolimab. The CDR3 spells CASSVGTTVWGTRETQYF. The CDR3 bases are TGTGCCAGCAGCGTAGGAACTACTGTTTGGGGGACCCGGGAGACCCAGTACTTC.